This entry lists 19 T cell receptor beta chains sequenced from one sample in a study of identical twins. MiXCR, applied by TCRdb to the 5' RACE reads, yields one record per CDR3 protein. Of approximately 600,000 distinct CDR3 sequences in the sample, over 8.5% were seen once. This same sample was also part of a study on yellow fever vaccine responses in identical twins.

The sequenced sample consisted of PBMCs. The receptors come from a woman aged 18 to 35 in good health.

This clonotype was observed a handful of times. This rearrangement joins TRBV3-1 to TRBJ1-2; D remains unclear. This CDR3 contains 12 residues. Looked up from germline, CDR1 is LGHDT and CDR2 is YNNKEL (reference sequence). V gave up 1 base and J gave up 4 bases, with 4 bases separating them. For the CDR3, the DNA is TGTGCCAGCAGCCAAGCCAGCTATGGCTACACCTTC. This codes for CASSQASYGYTF.

The chain joins TRBV5-1 to TRBJ2-3; TRBD2 might be the D (6 bases). The V gene lost 0 bases and the J gene lost 2 bases, with 16 bases spanning the gap. Germline lookup yields CDR1 SGHRS and CDR2 YFSETQ. The CDR3 runs to 17 residues. The DNA for the CDR3 is TGCGCCAGCAGCTTGGGAGGTCGCGGGGCCCTCACAGATACGCAGTATTTT. Its translation: CASSLGGRGALTDTQYF.

There are a few counts of this clonotype. V is TRBV7-3 and J is TRBJ2-1; 14 nucleotides align to TRBD2. Trimming at V came to 5 bases and at J to 3 bases, leaving 3 bases not matched to a gene. The V gene's germline CDR1 is SGHTA and CDR2 FQGTGA. The CDR3 spans 16 residues. This CDR3 reads CASSQTSGGDYNEQFF. CDR3 DNA: TGTGCCAGCAGCCAGACTAGCGGGGGGGACTACAATGAGCAGTTCTTC.

The J gene is TRBJ2-3, the V gene TRBV20-1, with TRBD2 as a possible D gene (5 bases). There are 12 residues in the CDR3. V lost 4 bases and J 2 bases, leaving 7 bases between the germline ends. The germline V gene encodes CDR1 DFQATT and CDR2 SNEGSKA (reference sequence). CDR3 nucleotide sequence: TGCAGTGCTAACCGGGACACAGATACGCAGTATTTT. This translates into CSANRDTDTQYF.

This clonotype occurred many times. V usage is TRBV4-3 and J usage is TRBJ2-3; 8 positions agree with TRBD2. This CDR3 contains 17 residues. V gave up 0 bases and J gave up 3 bases; unmatched junction bases: 8. CDR1 LGHNA and CDR2 YSLEER come from the germline V gene. The CDR3 sequence: CASSQDYAGGGTDTQYF. The CDR3 DNA is TGCGCCAGCAGCCAAGATTATGCGGGAGGAGGAACAGATACGCAGTATTTT.

This clonotype was seen at least ten times. The rearrangement links TRBV28 to TRBJ2-7, with D possibly matching TRBD1 (6 bases). V lost 2 bases and J 3 bases, leaving 14 bases between the germline ends. CDR1 MDHEN and CDR2 SYDVKM come from the germline V gene. This CDR3 comprises 15 residues. The CDR3 protein is CASSLVDSSSYEQYF. The DNA of the CDR3 is TGTGCCAGCAGTTTAGTGGACAGCTCAAGCTACGAGCAGTACTTC.

This clonotype appeared a few times. The chain couples TRBV7-8 to TRBJ2-6; D might be TRBD1 (5 bases). The V end was cut by 8 bases, the J end by 3 bases, with 11 bases between. CDR1 is SGHVS, CDR2 FQNEAQ, per germline. This CDR3 has 14 amino acids. The CDR3 sequence: CASSSTDGANVLTF. The CDR3 DNA sequence: TGTGCCAGCTCTTCGACAGATGGGGCCAACGTCCTGACTTTC.

This clonotype was seen only a few times. The V gene is TRBV20-1, the J gene TRBJ2-5, with D possibly being TRBD2 (6 bases). Germline CDR1 and CDR2: DFQATT and SNEGSKA (reference sequence). V shed 5 bases and J shed 5 bases, with 15 bases lying between them. This CDR3 has 13 residues. The CDR3 DNA reads TGCAGTGCTCGGGCCGGCGGGGTGGAGACCCAGTACTTC. It specifies CSARAGGVETQYF.

This chain links TRBV4-3 with TRBJ2-1; 9 bases agree with TRBD1. With V trimmed by 4 bases and J by 5 bases, 6 bases remained unmatched. The CDR3 runs to 15 residues. Germline V gives CDR1 LGHNA, CDR2 YSLEER. The CDR3 loop reads CASSPVGTGNNEQFF. CDR3 in DNA: TGCGCCAGCAGCCCAGTCGGGACAGGGAACAATGAGCAGTTCTTC.

This clonotype was counted ten times or more. V is TRBV6-2 or TRBV6-3 and J is TRBJ2-1; 11 positions agree with TRBD2. V shed 2 bases and J 5 bases; nucleotides not matched to a gene: 11. The germline CDR1 and CDR2 sequences are MNHEY and SVGEGT. The CDR3 length is 18 residues. Here the CDR3 reads CASSYTRTSGLRNNEQFF. As DNA, the CDR3 is TGTGCCAGCAGTTACACCCGGACTAGCGGGCTGCGAAACAATGAGCAGTTCTTC.

This clonotype was detected many times. The rearrangement links TRBV5-1 to TRBJ2-4; TRBD2 matches 14 bases. The CDR3 extends over 15 amino acids. Germline assignment: CDR1 SGHRS and CDR2 YFSETQ. Losses at the gene ends were 3 bases for V and 7 bases for J; bases not matched to a gene: 3. In nucleotides, the CDR3 is TGCGCCAGCAGCTGGGGACTAGCGGGAGAGAACATTCAGTACTTC. This sequence encodes CASSWGLAGENIQYF.

V gene TRBV7-9 combines with J gene TRBJ1-2; 8 bases line up with TRBD1. Germline V CDR1 and CDR2: SEHNR, FQNEAQ (reference sequence). The CDR3 covers 16 residues. V was pared by 0 bases and J by 4 bases, with 7 bases of the junction left unmatched. CDR3 sequence: CASSLADGQGGYGYTF. CDR3 nucleotides: TGTGCCAGCAGCTTAGCGGATGGACAGGGTGGCTATGGCTACACCTTC.

J is TRBJ2-3 and V is TRBV6-4; 12 positions agree with TRBD2. CDR3 length: 19 amino acids. The V gene's germline CDR1 is MRHNA and CDR2 SNTAGT. V was clipped by 5 bases and J by 0 bases; unmatched bases: 12. The CDR3 is CASSRLAGVYLTSTDTQYF. CDR3 in DNA: TGTGCCAGCAGTCGACTAGCGGGAGTCTATCTCACTAGCACAGATACGCAGTATTTT.

The chain couples TRBV28 to TRBJ2-1, with D tentatively TRBD2 (7 bases). CDR1 is MDHEN, CDR2 SYDVKM, per germline. CDR3 length: 16 residues. V dropped 5 bases and J dropped 4 bases, with 18 bases sitting between them. CDR3 bases: TGTGCCAGCAGTAGGCGGGGGCCTGCGGGGTACAATGAGCAGTTCTTC. Translation: CASSRRGPAGYNEQFF.

This clonotype was observed at least ten times. This chain connects TRBV11-2 to TRBJ2-3, with 14 bases aligning to TRBD2. CDR3 length: 18 residues. J lost 2 bases, V lost 5 bases, and 9 bases had no gene match. The germline V gene has CDR1 SGHAT and CDR2 FQNNGV. This chain's CDR3 is CASSLGLAGVFITDTQYF. For the CDR3, the DNA is TGTGCCAGCAGCCTGGGACTAGCGGGAGTATTTATCACAGATACGCAGTATTTT.

This clonotype was observed a few times. The J gene is TRBJ2-1, the V gene TRBV11-3; 13 positions agree with TRBD2. The V segment lost 2 bases and the J segment 6 bases; nucleotides outside the gene matches: 4. Germline V gene data show CDR1 as SGHNT and CDR2 as YENEEA. This CDR3 comprises 16 residues. The CDR3 region is CASSLRGTSGTNEQFF. CDR3 in DNA: TGTGCCAGCAGCTTACGCGGGACTAGCGGGACCAATGAGCAGTTCTTC.

V is TRBV29-1 and J is TRBJ2-7; D perhaps matches TRBD1 (6 bases). Germline V CDR1 and CDR2: SQVTM, ANQGSEA. Trimming left V 2 bases short and J 5 bases short, with 16 bases between. The CDR3 sequence is 14 residues long. CDR3 protein: CSVELWEGQNEQYF. CDR3 sequence (DNA): TGCAGCGTTGAACTTTGGGAAGGACAGAACGAGCAGTACTTC.

V and J are TRBV20-1 and TRBJ2-7; a possible D gene is TRBD2 (5 bases). Germline V gives CDR1 DFQATT, CDR2 SNEGSKA (reference sequence). CDR3 length: 13 residues. The germline V and J ends were trimmed by 5 bases and 2 bases, with 13 bases remaining between them. The CDR3 here is CSAPPPGTYEQYF. The CDR3 DNA follows: TGCAGTGCTCCCCCTCCGGGGACCTACGAGCAGTACTTC.

The V gene is TRBV15, the J gene TRBJ2-5; 9 nucleotides match TRBD2. V dropped 9 bases and J dropped 5; count of bases not matched to a gene: 7. The CDR3 covers 13 residues. CDR1 and CDR2 (germline): LNHNV, YYDKDF (reference sequence). Written as DNA, the CDR3 is TGTGCCACTAGACTAGCGGCTCAGGAGACCCAGTACTTC. This translates into CATRLAAQETQYF.